Sequencing of this T cell receptor beta chain was carried out in a study of CD8+CD57+ T cells in acquired aplastic anemia. The V end was cut by 3 bases, the J end by 5 bases, with 18 bases between. Germline V gives CDR1 SGDLS, CDR2 YYNGEE. The CDR3 length is 15 residues. TCR beta VDJ combinations and CDR3 sequences were profiled from genomic DNA. Each CDR3 protein gets one entry after TCRdb re-called the reads with MiXCR. Among 210,000 or so distinct CDR3 sequences listed, around 50% were seen once. A remark on this clonotype: What it binds is unknown.

Overall study findings and caveats: The number of CD8+ CDR3 sequences shared by patients and controls was roughly 30.

By flow cytometry, patients selected for sequencing had shown an expansion of CD8+CD57+ cells. Source material: sorted CD4+, CD8+, or CD8+CD57+ T cells (not recorded which) from PBMCs. This chain uses TRBV9 with TRBJ2-7; possible D gene TRBD1, 6 bases. This clonotype was obtained from a human donor with aplastic anemia. The CDR3 region is CASSARPTGLNEQYF. The CDR3 DNA follows: TGTGCCAGCAGCGCGCGGCCTACAGGGTTGAACGAGCAGTACTTC.